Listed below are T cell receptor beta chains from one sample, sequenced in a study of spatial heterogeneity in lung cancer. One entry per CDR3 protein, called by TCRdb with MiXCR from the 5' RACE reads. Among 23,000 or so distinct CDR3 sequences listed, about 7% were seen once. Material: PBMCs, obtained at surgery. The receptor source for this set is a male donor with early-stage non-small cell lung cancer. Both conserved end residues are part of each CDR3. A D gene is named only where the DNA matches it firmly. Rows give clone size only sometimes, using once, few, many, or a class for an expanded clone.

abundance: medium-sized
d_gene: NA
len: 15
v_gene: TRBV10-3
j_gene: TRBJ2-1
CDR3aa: CAGSGGSSSYNEQFF
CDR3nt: TGTGCCGGTTCCGGGGGATCGAGCTCCTACAATGAGCAGTTCTTC

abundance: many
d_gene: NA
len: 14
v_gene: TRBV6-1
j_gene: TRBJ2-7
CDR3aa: CASSPRTDSYEQYF
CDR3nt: TGTGCCAGCAGTCCCAGGACGGACTCCTACGAGCAGTACTTC

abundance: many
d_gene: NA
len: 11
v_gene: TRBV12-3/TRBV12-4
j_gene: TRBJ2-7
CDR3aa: CASRIVDEQYF
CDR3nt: TGTGCCAGCCGAATCGTGGACGAGCAGTACTTC

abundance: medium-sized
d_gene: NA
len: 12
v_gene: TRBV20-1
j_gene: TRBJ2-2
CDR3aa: CSAQGSAGELFF
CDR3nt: TGCAGTGCTCAGGGAAGCGCCGGGGAGCTGTTTTTT

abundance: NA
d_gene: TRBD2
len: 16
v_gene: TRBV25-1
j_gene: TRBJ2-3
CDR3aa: CASSEGRAGYTDTQYF
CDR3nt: TGTGCCAGCAGTGAAGGCCGAGCGGGGTACACAGATACGCAGTATTTT

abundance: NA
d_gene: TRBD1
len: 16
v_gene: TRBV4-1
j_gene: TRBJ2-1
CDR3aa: CASSQEAGTGGYEQFF
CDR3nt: TGCGCCAGCAGCCAAGAGGCCGGGACAGGGGGTTATGAGCAGTTCTTC

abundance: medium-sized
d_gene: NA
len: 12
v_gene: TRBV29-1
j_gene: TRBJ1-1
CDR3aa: CSVTDPGTEAFF
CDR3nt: TGCAGCGTAACAGACCCAGGCACTGAAGCTTTCTTT

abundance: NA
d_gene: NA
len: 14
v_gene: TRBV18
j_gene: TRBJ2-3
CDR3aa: CASSLQASTDTQYF
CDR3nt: TGTGCCAGCTCACTTCAGGCTAGCACAGATACGCAGTATTTT

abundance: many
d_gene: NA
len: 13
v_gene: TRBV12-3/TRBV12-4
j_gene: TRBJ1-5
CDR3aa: CASREGGNQPQHF
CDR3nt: TGTGCCAGCAGGGAGGGGGGCAATCAGCCCCAGCATTTT

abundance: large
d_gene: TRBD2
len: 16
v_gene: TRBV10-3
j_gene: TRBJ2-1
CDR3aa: CAVSQREGLSYNEQFF
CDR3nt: TGTGCCGTAAGCCAGCGGGAGGGCCTCTCCTACAATGAGCAGTTCTTC

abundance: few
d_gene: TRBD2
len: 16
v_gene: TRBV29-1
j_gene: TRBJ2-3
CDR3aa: CSVPGLAGVGSDTQYF
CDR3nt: TGCAGCGTTCCCGGACTAGCGGGGGTCGGATCAGATACGCAGTATTTT

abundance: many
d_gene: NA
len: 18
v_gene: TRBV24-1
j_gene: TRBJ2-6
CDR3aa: CATSDRVGTSFGANVLTF
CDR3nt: TGTGCCACCAGTGATCGGGTCGGGACATCCTTTGGGGCCAACGTCCTGACTTTC

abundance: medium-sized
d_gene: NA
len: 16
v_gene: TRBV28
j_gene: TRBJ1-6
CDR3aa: CASRRGDLALNSPLHF
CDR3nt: TGTGCCAGCAGAAGAGGGGATCTTGCCCTCAATTCACCCCTCCACTTT

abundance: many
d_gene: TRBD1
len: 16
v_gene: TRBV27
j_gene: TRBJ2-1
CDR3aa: CASSLSGQGLYNEQFF
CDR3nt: TGTGCCAGCAGTCTATCCGGACAGGGGCTCTACAATGAGCAGTTCTTC

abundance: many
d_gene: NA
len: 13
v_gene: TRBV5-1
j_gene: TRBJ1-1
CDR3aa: CASSLRVATEAFF
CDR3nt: TGCGCCAGCAGCTTAAGGGTAGCCACTGAAGCTTTCTTT

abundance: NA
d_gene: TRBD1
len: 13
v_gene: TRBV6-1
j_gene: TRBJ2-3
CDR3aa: CASSLTGSGTQYF
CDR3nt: TGTGCCAGCAGCCTGACAGGGTCGGGTACGCAGTATTTT

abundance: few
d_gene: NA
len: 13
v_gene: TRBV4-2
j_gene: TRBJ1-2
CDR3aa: CASSQETDYGYTF
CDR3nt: TGTGCCAGCAGCCAAGAGACAGACTATGGCTACACCTTC